This entry lists 17 T cell receptor beta chains sequenced from one sample in a study of blood T cell repertoires in COVID-19. Method: immunoSEQ multiplex PCR; TCRdb's copy keeps in-frame clones and lacks some. Seen here are about 280,000 clones, roughly 80% observed once, and the top ten hold approximately 5%. Source material: PBMCs or T cells enriched from blood (not recorded which). The receptors shown here come from a man aged 40-50 years who had been exposed to COVID-19.

This clone is a singleton in its sample. V usage is TRBV10-3 and J usage is TRBJ1-2, with D uncertain. V dropped 11 bases and J dropped 3 bases, with 16 bases sitting between them. The germline V gene has CDR1 ENHRY and CDR2 SYGVKD. The CDR3 sequence is 13 residues long. The CDR3 spells CALRGLDHYGYTF. In DNA, the CDR3 is TGTGCCCTTCGGGGTCTGGACCACTATGGCTACACCTTC.

The genes are TRBV27 and TRBJ2-7, with 9 bases lining up with TRBD1. V dropped 8 bases and J dropped 1; count of bases not matched to a gene: 6. The CDR3 loop spans 14 amino acids. Germline CDR1 reads MNHEY; CDR2 reads SMNVEV (reference sequence). The chain's CDR3 is CASGQGLGSYEQYF. The CDR3 DNA reads as TGTGCCAGCGGACAGGGGCTGGGATCCTACGAGCAGTACTTC.

The genes are TRBV6-5 and TRBJ1-1; 10 bases match TRBD1. CDR3 length: 14 residues. J gave up 6 bases and V 6 bases, and 7 bases lay outside the gene matches. Germline CDR1 and CDR2: MNHEY and SVGAGI. This CDR3 reads CASRQTGGASEAFF. The CDR3 DNA reads as TGTGCCAGCAGGCAGACAGGGGGCGCGTCTGAAGCTTTCTTT.

This rearrangement joins TRBV10-3 to TRBJ1-2, with unresolved D. V was pared by 3 bases and J by 4 bases, with 12 bases between. The CDR3 has 14 residues. CDR1 is ENHRY and CDR2 is SYGVKD in the germline V gene. The CDR3 is CAISESGDGYGYTF. The DNA for the CDR3 is TGTGCCATCAGTGAATCCGGGGATGGCTATGGCTACACCTTC.

The genes are TRBV5-4 and TRBJ2-4; 9 bases fit TRBD1. Germline trimming cut 2 bases from V and 6 bases from J; bases unmatched to any gene: 3. This CDR3 is built from 14 residues. Germline CDR1 reads SGHNT; CDR2 reads YYREEE (reference sequence). The CDR3 nucleotides read TGTGCCAGCAGCTTTGACAGGGGGGGAAACATTCAGTACTTC. Translating gives CASSFDRGGNIQYF.

The chain has TRBV10-2 and TRBJ2-7; D is unresolved. CDR3 length: 14 amino acids. Per the germline V gene, CDR1 is WSHSY and CDR2 is SAAADI. V lost 5 bases to trimming and J lost 1 base, with 12 bases between them. The CDR3 region is CASSPHNPSYEQYF. The CDR3 region has the DNA TGCGCCAGCAGTCCCCACAACCCTTCCTACGAGCAGTACTTC.

The gene calls are TRBV30 and TRBJ2-7; tentative D call: TRBD1 (5 bases). Germline V gene lookup returns CDR1 GTSNPN and CDR2 SVGIG (reference sequence). The CDR3 loop spans 16 amino acids. Trimming shortened V by 4 bases and J by 2 bases, and 21 bases separated the two germline ends. The CDR3 loop reads CAWTPIGQLKTYEQYF. In nucleotides, the CDR3 is TGTGCCTGGACTCCAATTGGACAACTGAAGACCTACGAGCAGTACTTC.

The genes are TRBV7-2 and TRBJ1-2; 7 bases are shared with TRBD1. Germline CDR1 and CDR2: SGHTA and FQGNSA. V was pared by 5 bases and J by 4 bases, with 7 bases of the junction left unmatched. The CDR3 contains 14 residues. The CDR3 DNA is TGTGCCAGCAGCCCCCAGACAGGGAGCTATGGCTACACCTTC. It translates to CASSPQTGSYGYTF.

This chain connects TRBV12-5 to TRBJ2-5; possible D gene TRBD2, 5 bases. Trimming removed 6 bases at V and 5 bases at J, with 16 bases between. Germline V CDR1 and CDR2: LGHNT, FRNRAP. The CDR3 is 14 amino acids. CDR3 residues: CASGFRLADETQYF. The CDR3 nucleotides are TGTGCTAGTGGGTTCCGGCTAGCCGACGAGACCCAGTACTTC.

This rearrangement joins TRBV5-1 to TRBJ2-2; no firm D call. V shed 4 bases and J shed 5 bases, with 9 bases lying between them. This CDR3 contains 13 residues. Germline CDR1 is SGHRS and CDR2 is YFSETQ. The CDR3 loop reads CASSPSGTGELFF. CDR3 DNA: TGCGCCAGCAGCCCCTCCGGGACCGGGGAGCTGTTTTTT.

In this sample, this clone turned up once. The chain employs TRBV7-2 and TRBJ1-1; no clear D. The CDR3 totals 11 residues. Trimming removed 8 bases at V and 7 bases at J, with 11 bases between. Germline-derived CDR1 and CDR2 are SGHTA and FQGNSA. The CDR3 protein is CASSGFIEAFF. The CDR3 DNA reads as TGTGCCAGCTCCGGGTTCATTGAAGCTTTCTTT.

V and J are TRBV11-3 and TRBJ2-3; 12 bases fit TRBD2. The CDR3 is made up of 16 amino acids. Looked up from germline, CDR1 is SGHNT and CDR2 is YENEEA. J gave up 4 bases and V 5 bases, and 7 bases lay outside the gene matches. The CDR3 nucleotides are TGTGCCAGCAGCCCACCACTAGCGGGGGGCCCAGATACGCAGTATTTT. It specifies CASSPPLAGGPDTQYF.

This chain links TRBV27 with TRBJ2-2; 9 bases are a match to TRBD1. The ends lost 5 bases at V and 6 bases at J; junction bases unmatched: 4. The germline V gene encodes CDR1 MNHEY and CDR2 SMNVEV (reference sequence). This CDR3 is built from 14 residues. The CDR3 bases are TGTGCCAGCAGTCCCACAGGGGGCCCCGGGGAGCTGTTTTTT. This translates into CASSPTGGPGELFF.

This clone was detected only once. The V call is TRBV19, the J call TRBJ2-7; 8 bases agree with TRBD1. CDR1 is LNHDA, CDR2 SQIVND, per germline (reference sequence). This CDR3 region has 14 residues. V shed 8 bases and J 4 bases; nucleotides not matched to a gene: 10. CDR3 sequence reads: CASSGQQGAYEQYF. DNA of the CDR3: TGTGCCAGTTCCGGGCAGCAGGGGGCTTACGAGCAGTACTTC.

The genes are TRBV27 and TRBJ2-1; D possibly corresponds to TRBD1 (5 bases). Trimming left V 2 bases short and J 4 bases short, with 9 bases between. Germline CDR1 and CDR2: MNHEY and SMNVEV (reference sequence). CDR3 length equals 14 residues. Here the CDR3 DNA reads TGTGCCAGCAGTTTAATGGACATTTACAATGAGCAGTTCTTC. This codes for CASSLMDIYNEQFF.

This clone was counted only a few times. The chain couples TRBV3-1 (or the pseudogene TRBV3-2) to TRBJ1-2; possibly TRBD1 for D (5 bases). V dropped 0 bases and J dropped 7 bases, with 12 bases sitting between them. The length of the CDR3 is 14 residues. Looked up from germline, CDR1 is LGHDT and CDR2 is YNNKEL (reference sequence). This CDR3 reads CASSQDSGFRGYTF. CDR3 DNA: TGTGCCAGCAGCCAAGATTCAGGGTTCCGTGGCTACACCTTC.

This rearrangement joins TRBV24-1 to TRBJ2-5, with TRBD2 matching 7 bases. The CDR3 consists of 15 residues. CDR1 is KGHDR, CDR2 SFDVKD, per germline. V lost 1 base to trimming and J lost 5 bases; unmatched junction nucleotides: 6. The CDR3 nucleotides are TGTGCCACCAGTGATTTTGCGGGAGTGGGGGAGACCCAGTACTTC. It specifies CATSDFAGVGETQYF.